This is a list of T cell receptor beta chains from one sample in a study of cytomegalovirus exposure and HLA in healthy donors. Repertoires were generated with immunoSEQ multiplex PCR, while TCRdb's copy carries only in-frame clones and drops some. The table records around 200,000 clones, 84% of them present only once. Sequences were obtained from PBMCs. Receptors originate from a woman aged 18-30 years in good health and CMV-seropositive. CDR3s include the opening cysteine and the closing phenylalanine or tryptophan. The order of the fields is J gene, V gene, D gene, clone size, CDR3 DNA, CDR3 protein. D genes are given only for firm matches. Clone size is given for some rows only: seen once, a few or many times, or a class if the clone is expanded.

>TRBJ1-5|TRBV18|-|-
TGTGCCAGCTCCAGGCAATCTCGACCGCCCCAGCATTTT
CASSRQSRPPQHF
>TRBJ2-7|TRBV7-8|TRBD2|-
TGTGCCAGCAGCGAAAGTAGGGCAGGGACTACCAACGAGCAGTACTTC
CASSESRAGTTNEQYF
>TRBJ1-6|TRBV27|TRBD1|-
TGTGCCAGCAGTTTAGGGGGACAGGGGTCCTATAATTCACCCCTCCACTTT
CASSLGGQGSYNSPLHF
>TRBJ1-3|TRBV5-6|-|-
TGTGCCAGCAGGTTCCAACAGTTTGGAAACACCATATATTTT
CASRFQQFGNTIYF
>TRBJ1-2|TRBV7-8|TRBD1|few
TGTGCCAGCAGCCTAGGAGGCCGGACAGGAACCTATGGCTACACCTTC
CASSLGGRTGTYGYTF
>TRBJ2-5|TRBV15|-|-
TGTGCCACCAGCAGAGATCTGACTATCGGAAGTATTACAGAGACCCAGTACTTC
CATSRDLTIGSITETQYF
>TRBJ2-7|TRBV13|-|-
TGTGCCAGCAGCTTAGAACGTAGTTATTACGAGCAGTACTTC
CASSLERSYYEQYF
>TRBJ2-7|TRBV6-5|-|-
TGTGCCAGCAGCGGGCAGGGCCACGAGCAGTACTTC
CASSGQGHEQYF
>TRBJ2-2|TRBV6-1|-|-
TGTGCCAGCGATAGCGTAAGAACCGGGGAGCTGTTTTTT
CASDSVRTGELFF
>TRBJ2-7|TRBV7-2|-|-
TGTGCCAGCAGCTCTGGAGGAACCTACGAGCAGTACTTC
CASSSGGTYEQYF
>TRBJ1-1|TRBV18|-|-
TGTGCCAGCTCACCCTCGGGAGGGCCGAACACTGAAGCTTTCTTT
CASSPSGGPNTEAFF
>TRBJ1-1|TRBV5-1|-|-
TGCGCCAGCAAACTTAAGATGAACACTGAAGCTTTCTTT
CASKLKMNTEAFF
>TRBJ2-7|TRBV9|-|-
TGTGCCAGCAGCGTAGCAGGGGGAGGTGGGCTGCACGAGCAGTACTTC
CASSVAGGGGLHEQYF
>TRBJ1-2|TRBV5-1|TRBD1|-
TGCGCCAGCAGCTATGGACAGGGGAACTATGGCTACACCTTC
CASSYGQGNYGYTF
>TRBJ1-6|TRBV18|-|few
TGTGCCAGCTCACCACAGGGAGGGAGGGATTCACCCCTCCACTTT
CASSPQGGRDSPLHF
>TRBJ2-2|TRBV5-6|-|-
TGTGCCAGCAGCTTGGGACTTAACACCGGGGAGCTGTTTTTT
CASSLGLNTGELFF
>TRBJ2-5|TRBV6-1|TRBD2|-
TGTGCCAGCAGTGATTCTAGCGGGGGACAAGAGACCCAGTACTTC
CASSDSSGGQETQYF
>TRBJ1-2|TRBV7-2|-|few
TGTGCCAGCAGCTTCGACAGCAACTATGGCTACACCTTC
CASSFDSNYGYTF
>TRBJ1-3|TRBV5-4|-|once
TGTGCCAGCAGCAGCCGGGGTGACACCATATATTTT
CASSSRGDTIYF
>TRBJ2-3|TRBV5-6|-|-
TGTGCCAGCAGCTATGGGGGCGCGCAGTATTTT
CASSYGGAQYF
>TRBJ2-1|TRBV7-6|-|-
TGTGCCAGCAGCTTATTACAGTTTAATGAGCAGTTCTTC
CASSLLQFNEQFF
>TRBJ1-4|TRBV7-9|-|-
TGTGCCAGCAGCTCCACAGGGTCTGGGGAAAAACTGTTTTTT
CASSSTGSGEKLFF
>TRBJ2-4|TRBV11-2|TRBD1|-
TGTGCCAGCAGCTCCAACAGGGGTAAAAACATTCAGTACTTC
CASSSNRGKNIQYF
>TRBJ1-2|TRBV5-6|-|-
TGTGCCAGCAGCCGTGACAGCCTCGGTGGCTACACCTTC
CASSRDSLGGYTF